This T cell receptor beta chain was retrieved from a study of T cell responses to AZD1222 COVID-19 vaccine (dated by TCRdb to the early 2020s). Some background on the complete study: A total of over 230 trial participants underwent TCR sequencing, of whom roughly 210 received two doses of AZD1222 and 26 received two doses of the MenACWY control vaccine. Trial participants were enrolled into age subgroups of 18-55, 56-69 and 70-plus years, which contained roughly 140, 27 and 60 TCR-sequenced participants, respectively. General findings and caveats noted by the study authors: In the small 56-69-year group, the increase in depth fell short of significance, most likely because of low power. The vaccine-associated CD4 TCRs covered the entire spike protein, and the dominant responses fell in regions 160-218 and 743-854. Participants were mostly white British and included more females than males, and it was suggested by the authors that clonal diversity may have been underestimated. Only five to seven AZD1222 recipients were SARS-CoV-2 seropositive at baseline, limiting conclusions about previously exposed vaccinees. After two AZD1222 doses, spike-specific TCR breadth and depth were significantly higher than at day 0 and than in MenACWY recipients. Because no day 14 peak-response samples were available, repertoires were characterized only after the peak T cell response. Reportedly, almost half of the unique spike-specific TCRs recognized epitopes lying outside the regions that are mutated in the B.1.351 and B.1.1.7 variants.

About this clone itself: Its cognate antigen has yet to be identified. Per-base qualities were not stored, and no clone one base away is much larger.

The CDR3 regions of human TCRbeta chains were analyzed by immunosequencing. Regarding the original processing steps: Repertoire TCRs were checked for matches against a reference library of SARS-CoV-2-specific TCRs that had been generated using the MIRA antigen-specificity platform. Breadth meant the fraction of unique TCRs that were SARS-CoV-2-associated, whereas depth meant the fraction of total T cells that were SARS-CoV-2-associated. Using the MIRA data, each spike-specific TCR was assigned both to the spike region to which the TCR was reactive and to a CD4 or CD8 class. Log10-transformed breadth and depth values were compared by one-way ANOVA with Sidak's multiple comparisons tests. Drawn from immuneACCESS, this table holds only the in-frame rearrangements with V and J called that TCRdb kept. Clones are partly lost; checked studies trace under half to an unresolved V gene and leave the rest unexplained. V and J calls plus clone size are reproduced from that table; the DNA served to infer D and trimming. The sample data list some 39,000 clones, and 90% of these were observed just once. The top ten hold about 40% of the sample.

At the junction V is shortened by 3 bases and J by 3 bases; bases outside the gene matches: 1. CDR1 SEHNR and CDR2 FQNEAQ were looked up in the germline V gene (reference sequence). Including cysteine and phenylalanine, the CDR3 has 15 amino acids. CDR3 DNA is the only sequence kept; it has 45 bases, read in frame from the first base. This sample's time point label indicates: about 28 days (+/-7) after the second vaccine dose. Because spike-specific TCR depth and breadth did not differ between the two schedules, AZD1222 recipients who got a second dose at roughly 4 weeks were pooled with those who got a second dose at roughly 12 weeks. Vaccinee samples came from UK trials COV001 and COV002, including a single-blind randomized controlled phase 2/3 trial of AZD1222 (ChAdOx1 nCoV-19) in healthy adults. For TCRbeta chain sequencing, PBMC samples from trial participants were taken at day 0 and at day 28 after the second dose.

The sequence joins TRBV7-9 to TRBJ2-3, and 12 junctional nucleotides match TRBD2. The sequences come from peripheral blood, collected 28 days after the second AZD1222 dose. The clonotype was recovered from an adult who received the AZD1222 COVID-19 vaccine. The CDR3 in this case is CASSFGLAGTDTQYF. The nucleotides are TGTGCCAGCAGCTTCGGACTAGCGGGGACAGATACGCAGTATTTT. Reference TRBV7-9 and TRBJ2-3 genes cover what lies past the CDR3, so the full variable domain is DTGVSQNPRHKITKRGQNVTFRCDPISEHNRLYWYRQTLGQGPEFLTYFQNEAQLEKSRLLSDRFSAERPKGSFSTLEIQRTEQGDSAMYLCASSFGLAGTDTQYFGPGTRLTVL.